The 29 T cell receptor beta chains reported below all come from one sample, sequenced in a study of T cells in Graves' hyperthyroidism and ophthalmopathy. Researchers amplified the TCR beta CDR3 regions from RNA transcripts. HTBI primers were the set used in a first-round RT-PCR of the TCR CDR3. TCRdb re-derived calls from the multiplex PCR reads in MiXCR, one entry per CDR3 protein. The data show 500,000 to 650,000 distinct CDR3 sequences, 15% to 20% seen once. Material: blood. The receptors derive from a man aged 40-49 years with Graves' ophthalmopathy.

V usage is TRBV20-1 and J usage is TRBJ2-2, with 9 bases matching TRBD1. This CDR3 spans 13 amino acids. Trimming at V came to 7 bases and at J to 6 bases, leaving 6 bases not matched to a gene. CDR1 and CDR2 from the germline V gene are DFQATT and SNEGSKA (reference sequence). The CDR3 protein is CSGVDRGSGELFF. The CDR3 DNA sequence: TGCAGTGGTGTGGACAGGGGCTCCGGGGAGCTGTTTTTT.

This clonotype was detected a few times. The chain joins TRBV6-1 to TRBJ2-3; TRBD2 aligns across 7 bases. J was trimmed by 0 bases and V by 7 bases; bases with no gene match: 7. The CDR3 runs 15 residues. Germline CDR1 reads MNHNS; CDR2 reads SASEGT. CDR3 nucleotides: TGTGCCAGCAAACCGGGGGGAGCTAGCACAGATACGCAGTATTTT. Translation: CASKPGGASTDTQYF.

The chain has TRBV7-2 and TRBJ1-2; possible D gene TRBD1, 6 bases. CDR1 and CDR2 (germline): SGHTA, FQGNSA. V lost 6 bases, J lost 3 bases, and 14 bases lay in between. The length of the CDR3 is 14 residues. The CDR3 nucleotides are TGTGCCAGCAGGGAAAGGTGGACAGACTATGGCTACACCTTC. This sequence encodes CASRERWTDYGYTF.

In this sample, this clonotype turned up many times. This chain connects TRBV28 to TRBJ1-2, with 7 bases lining up with TRBD1. This CDR3 has 17 amino acids. V was pared by 6 bases and J by 5 bases, with 18 bases of the junction left unmatched. Germline CDR1 and CDR2: MDHEN and SYDVKM. The CDR3 here is CASRPGDSEYRQYGYTF. In DNA form, the CDR3 reads TGTGCCAGCAGACCGGGGGACAGCGAGTATCGTCAATATGGCTACACCTTC.

The rearrangement uses TRBV12-3 or TRBV12-4 and TRBJ2-3, with 8 bases lining up with TRBD2. This CDR3 spans 15 amino acids. Trimming at V came to 4 bases and at J to 2 bases, leaving 5 bases not matched to a gene. In DNA form, the CDR3 reads TGTGCCAGCAGTTATATAGCGGGGCCCACAGATACGCAGTATTTT. As protein: CASSYIAGPTDTQYF.

This chain links TRBV7-2 with TRBJ2-2; weak D call: TRBD1 (6 bases). Deletions cut 6 bases from V and 2 bases from J, with 13 bases between. CDR3 length equals 15 residues. Germline V gene sequence: CDR1 SGHTA, CDR2 FQGNSA. As DNA, the CDR3 is TGTGCCAGCAGTACTTTGGGACACAACACCGGGGAGCTGTTTTTT. It translates to CASSTLGHNTGELFF. The complete variable domain, with remaining parts taken from reference TRBV7-2 and TRBJ2-2, reads GAGVSQSPSNKVTEKGKDVELRCDPISGHTALYWYRQSLGQGLEFLIYFQGNSAPDKSGLPSDRFSAERTGGSVSTLTIQRTQQEDSAVYLCASSTLGHNTGELFFGEGSRLTVL.

The chain employs TRBV19 and TRBJ1-5; D gene unclear. This CDR3 contains 14 residues. Looked up from germline, CDR1 is LNHDA and CDR2 is SQIVND (reference sequence). Trimming removed 8 bases from V and 3 bases from J, with 14 bases in between. CDR3 DNA sequence: TGTGCCAGTGGAGGACTAAACTCCAATCAGCCCCAGCATTTT. Encoded protein: CASGGLNSNQPQHF. The full variable domain, its missing parts supplied by reference TRBV19 and TRBJ1-5, is DGGITQSPKYLFRKEGQNVTLSCEQNLNHDAMYWYRQDPGQGLRLIYYSQIVNDFQKGDIAEGYSVSREKKESFPLTVTSAQKNPTAFYLCASGGLNSNQPQHFGDGTRLSIL.

The gene calls are TRBV5-6 and TRBJ2-5; a possible D gene is TRBD1 (6 bases). The V and J ends lost 4 bases and 2 bases respectively, with 18 bases between them. Looked up from germline, CDR1 is SGHDT and CDR2 is YYEEEE. The CDR3 has 16 amino acids. The CDR3 coding sequence is TGTGCCAGCAGCCTGGACTTCTCCGGGACACAAGAGACCCAGTACTTC. Translation: CASSLDFSGTQETQYF.

This clonotype was recorded many times. This rearrangement joins TRBV2 to TRBJ2-2; D perhaps matches TRBD2 (5 bases). The germline V gene has CDR1 SNHLY and CDR2 FYNNEI. CDR3 size: 15 residues. V lost 8 bases and J 3 bases, leaving 16 bases between the germline ends. For the CDR3, the DNA is TGTGCCAGCTTCGGCGAGCGGAGCTACACCGGGGAGCTGTTTTTT. Translation: CASFGERSYTGELFF.

This clonotype has more than one count but fewer than ten. The chain recombines TRBV6-1 with TRBJ1-1, with 8 bases lining up with TRBD1. Germline V gives CDR1 MNHNS, CDR2 SASEGT. CDR3 length: 13 residues. V was clipped by 10 bases and J by 1 base; unmatched bases: 5. In DNA form, the CDR3 reads TGTGCCACTTGGGACAGGAGGAACACTGAAGCTTTCTTT. This translates into CATWDRRNTEAFF.

The chain is built from TRBV7-6 and TRBJ1-4; perhaps TRBD1 as D (5 bases). Germline CDR1 reads SGHVS; CDR2 reads FNYEAQ. V was shortened by 3 bases and J by 5 bases, with 13 bases between the two germline ends. This CDR3 is built from 15 residues. This chain's CDR3 is CASSFVGGANEKLFF. For the CDR3, the DNA is TGTGCCAGCAGCTTTGTGGGGGGAGCGAATGAAAAACTGTTTTTT.

At least ten counts were recorded for this clonotype. This sequence joins TRBV28 and TRBJ1-4, with D unclear. CDR1 MDHEN and CDR2 SYDVKM come from the germline V gene. The CDR3 covers 15 residues. With 5 bases removed from V and 0 bases from J, the gap between germline ends came to 10 bases. CDR3 region: CASSPWPATNEKLFF. DNA for the CDR3: TGTGCCAGCAGTCCCTGGCCTGCAACTAATGAAAAACTGTTTTTT.

The rearrangement uses TRBV6-1 and TRBJ1-2, with 7 positions matching TRBD1. Germline V CDR1 and CDR2: MNHNS, SASEGT. The CDR3 runs to 15 residues. V dropped 5 bases and J dropped 3; count of bases not matched to a gene: 9. CDR3 sequence reads: CASSRDRVGDYGYTF. For the CDR3, the DNA is TGTGCCAGCAGTCGCGACAGGGTCGGGGACTATGGCTACACCTTC.

This clonotype has ten or more counts. V usage is TRBV7-6 and J usage is TRBJ1-3; maybe TRBD1 (5 bases). V lost 5 bases and J lost 3, with 14 bases in between. The germline V gene encodes CDR1 SGHVS and CDR2 FNYEAQ. The CDR3 is made up of 15 amino acids. The CDR3 is CASSTGPNHGNTIYF. The CDR3 nucleotides are TGTGCCAGCAGCACGGGACCGAACCATGGAAACACCATATATTTT.

This clonotype was recorded many times. The chain combines TRBV11-2 with TRBJ2-7; 9 bases match TRBD1. The CDR3 consists of 15 residues. V shed 4 bases, J shed 3 bases, and the junction held 7 bases outside the gene matches. From germline, CDR1 is SGHAT and CDR2 FQNNGV. CDR3 protein: CASSSDRGVVYEQYF. Written as DNA, the CDR3 is TGTGCCAGCAGCTCCGACAGGGGGGTTGTCTACGAGCAGTACTTC.

This chain joins TRBV5-5 and TRBJ1-1; tentatively, D is TRBD1 (6 bases). V dropped 0 bases and J dropped 5 bases, with 11 bases sitting between them. CDR1 and CDR2 from the germline V gene are SGHKS and YYEKEE (reference sequence). The CDR3 is 14 residues long. The DNA for the CDR3 is TGTGCCAGCAGCTTGGAGGGGGGTGGTACTGAAGCTTTCTTT. Its translation is CASSLEGGGTEAFF.

V usage is TRBV19 and J usage is TRBJ1-6; weak D call: TRBD1 (5 bases). The CDR3 length is 21 residues. V lost 6 bases to trimming and J lost 8 bases, with 35 bases between them. Germline lookup yields CDR1 LNHDA and CDR2 SQIVND (reference sequence). In nucleotides, the CDR3 is TGTGCCAGTAGCCGGCTCACTCCCGGGGGTACACCGGCCGAAATTGATTCACCCCTCCACTTT. This translates into CASSRLTPGGTPAEIDSPLHF.

The V gene is TRBV9, the J gene TRBJ2-7; TRBD2 aligns across 13 bases. This CDR3 is 19 amino acids long. With 4 bases clipped from V and 0 bases from J, the junction kept 13 bases outside the gene matches. Germline-derived CDR1 and CDR2 are SGDLS and YYNGEE. The CDR3 is CASSSAGTSGTKSSYEQYF. The DNA of the CDR3 is TGTGCCAGCAGCTCAGCCGGGACTAGCGGGACAAAAAGCTCCTACGAGCAGTACTTC.

The chain uses TRBV4-2 and TRBJ2-3, with a possible D match to TRBD2 (6 bases). Germline V gene lookup returns CDR1 LGHNA and CDR2 YNFKEQ. Trimming shortened V by 1 base and J by 2 bases, and 13 bases separated the two germline ends. The CDR3 extends over 16 amino acids. This CDR3 reads CASSQGLAINTDTQYF. CDR3 in DNA: TGTGCCAGCAGCCAAGGTCTAGCGATTAACACAGATACGCAGTATTTT.

This clonotype has more than one count but fewer than ten. The rearrangement uses TRBV7-2 and TRBJ1-1, with 8 nucleotides matching TRBD1. The CDR3 covers 19 residues. V lost 5 bases to trimming and J lost 5 bases; unmatched junction nucleotides: 22. Germline CDR1 is SGHTA and CDR2 is FQGNSA. For the CDR3, the DNA is TGTGCCAGCAGCCAGAGAGGTTCCGGACAGGGTTTTTCCGGGACTGAAGCTTTCTTT. It encodes CASSQRGSGQGFSGTEAFF.

There are many counts of this clonotype. V gene TRBV28 combines with J gene TRBJ2-1, with 8 bases that match TRBD2. CDR1 and CDR2 from the germline V gene are MDHEN and SYDVKM. The CDR3 sequence is 14 residues long. With 7 bases clipped from V and 7 bases from J, the junction kept 9 bases outside the gene matches. CDR3 bases: TGTGCCAGCACCCTCGGGGGGGGCGGGAATGAGCAGTTCTTC. Its translation: CASTLGGGGNEQFF.

This sequence joins TRBV12-3 or TRBV12-4 and TRBJ1-6; D uncertain. Deletions cut 1 base from V and 9 bases from J, with 10 bases between. This CDR3 spans 14 amino acids. The CDR3 reads CASSLDGDGSPLHF. As DNA, the CDR3 is TGTGCCAGCAGTTTAGACGGGGATGGTTCACCCCTCCACTTT.

The chain joins TRBV15 to TRBJ1-1; unclear D gene. Germline CDR1 LNHNV, CDR2 YYDKDF (reference sequence). CDR3 length: 17 amino acids. Trimming pared 1 base from V and 0 bases from J, leaving 15 bases between. CDR3 protein: CATSRGASTRMNTEAFF. The CDR3, as DNA: TGTGCCACCAGCAGAGGGGCGTCAACGAGAATGAACACTGAAGCTTTCTTT.

This clonotype was counted only a few times. The chain recombines TRBV4-1 with TRBJ2-7; TRBD1 might be the D (5 bases). The V and J ends lost 0 bases and 4 bases respectively, with 13 bases between them. Germline values: CDR1 MGHRA, CDR2 YSYEKL. The CDR3 covers 15 residues. CDR3 in DNA: TGCGCCAGCAGCCAAGATCTTATGACAGAATACGAGCAGTACTTC. It is translated as CASSQDLMTEYEQYF.

Notes on this clonotype: A much larger clone differs by one base, so this may be a read error. This chain connects TRBV7-9 to TRBJ2-2; 7 bases match TRBD1. CDR3 length: 16 amino acids. Germline values: CDR1 SEHNR, CDR2 FQNEAQ (reference sequence). This chain's CDR3 is CASSPRDSPNTGELLF. The CDR3 coding sequence is TGTGCCAGCAGCCCCCGGGACAGCCCGAACACCGGGGAGCTGCTTTTT. The whole variable domain, filled in from reference TRBV7-9 and TRBJ2-2, reads DTGVSQNPRHKITKRGQNVTFRCDPISEHNRLYWYRQTLGQGPEFLTYFQNEAQLEKSRLLSDRFSAERPKGSFSTLEIQRTEQGDSAMYLCASSPRDSPNTGELLFGEGSRLTVL.

This chain links TRBV29-1 with TRBJ2-2; maybe TRBD2 (5 bases). Per germline, CDR1 SQVTM and CDR2 ANQGSEA. The germline V and J ends were trimmed by 7 bases and 4 bases, with 13 bases remaining between them. This CDR3 has 13 residues. The CDR3 loop is CSAEPRGTGELFF. CDR3 bases: TGCAGCGCGGAGCCCCGGGGCACCGGGGAGCTGTTTTTT.

This clonotype has more than one count but fewer than ten. The chain carries TRBV29-1 and TRBJ1-2; 9 positions agree with TRBD1. V was pared by 4 bases and J by 2 bases, with 5 bases of the junction left unmatched. In germline, CDR1 is SQVTM, CDR2 ANQGSEA. The CDR3 is 14 amino acids. Here the CDR3 reads CSVGTGTGNYGYTF. Written as DNA, the CDR3 is TGCAGCGTTGGAACCGGGACAGGGAACTATGGCTACACCTTC.

The V gene is TRBV29-1, the J gene TRBJ2-5; 8 nucleotides agree with TRBD1. Germline V gene data show CDR1 as SQVTM and CDR2 as ANQGSEA. The J segment lost 4 bases and the V segment lost 2 bases, leaving 6 bases of the junction unmatched. The CDR3 contains 14 residues. The CDR3, as DNA: TGCAGCGTTGAACTCGGACAGGGTCCAGAGACCCAGTACTTC. It encodes CSVELGQGPETQYF.

The chain's CDR3 is CAWENRRFGTYEQYF. DNA for the CDR3: TGTGCCTGGGAGAACAGGCGCTTCGGCACCTACGAGCAGTACTTC. V is TRBV30 and J is TRBJ2-7; a weak D match, TRBD1 (5 bases). In germline, CDR1 is GTSNPN, CDR2 SVGIG (reference sequence). The CDR3 extends over 15 amino acids. Trimming took 5 bases from V and 2 from J, leaving 19 bases between them.